This is a list of T cell receptor beta chains from one sample in a study of T-cell reconstitution after alpha-beta-depleted transplantation in children. Using its own MiXCR run on the PCR reads, TCRdb lists one record per CDR3 protein. The sample yields some 600,000 distinct CDR3 sequences, around 13% seen once. Sequences were derived from PBMCs, mostly from graft donor cells, sampled 360 days after TCRalphabeta/CD19-depleted stem cell transplant. These receptors were taken from a male patient between 10 and 17 years old who had a stem cell transplant for acute myeloid leukemia, so the T cells may come from the graft donor. The conserved cysteine and the conserved F or W are not part of the CDR3 here.

j_gene,len,v_gene,CDR3aa
TRBJ2-3,14,TRBV7-6,ASSLGTTGNTDTQY
TRBJ2-5,12,TRBV12-3/TRBV12-4,ASSSIGTPRTQY
TRBJ2-7,12,TRBV29-1,SVEATGNWYEQY
TRBJ2-3,9,TRBV6-6,ASLGLDTQY
TRBJ2-4,12,TRBV7-2,ASSLAENRDIQY
TRBJ2-3,17,TRBV12-3/TRBV12-4,ASSFPRLAGGRGTDTQY
TRBJ2-7,11,TRBV9,ASSPAGGYEQY
TRBJ2-1,9,TRBV28,ASSLNGLKF
TRBJ2-4,10,TRBV30,ACGVAKNIQY
TRBJ1-5,10,TRBV24-1,ATSESGTVLH
TRBJ2-4,15,TRBV4-3,ASSQTRQGIAKNIQY
TRBJ2-4,12,TRBV5-1,ASSLTEAKNIQY
TRBJ2-7,11,TRBV20-1,SAYSGLTYEQY
TRBJ2-7,15,TRBV18,ASSPLSGRQFSYEQY
TRBJ1-5,12,TRBV4-2,ASSQETFGEPQH